Below, 22 T cell receptor beta chains from the same sample are listed, as sequenced in a study of T cell responses to AZD1222 COVID-19 vaccine. Some clones are missing from TCRdb's copy, which holds only in-frame ones; the method was immunoSEQ multiplex PCR. Of 100,000 to 150,000 clones listed, approximately 92% are singletons. Sample: peripheral blood, taken on day 0 of AZD1222 vaccination. The receptors shown here come from an adult in good health.

The rearrangement uses TRBV28 and TRBJ1-1; the D gene is possibly TRBD1 (5 bases). V lost 5 bases to trimming and J lost 5 bases, with 18 bases between them. Germline CDR1 reads MDHEN; CDR2 reads SYDVKM. The CDR3 extends over 15 amino acids. The CDR3 loop reads CASSPGPARVTEAFF. DNA for the CDR3: TGTGCCAGCAGTCCAGGGCCGGCCAGGGTTACTGAAGCTTTCTTT.

Remarks on this clone: At one end the junction does not follow the germline gene, possibly because of a read error. V is TRBV12-3 or TRBV12-4 and J is TRBJ2-7; no clear D. This CDR3 is 12 amino acids long. The DNA for the CDR3 is TGTGCCAGCAGTTTAGGATGGGATTCCTTAGCCTTC. This gives the protein CASSLGWDSLAF.

The V gene is TRBV9, the J gene TRBJ2-5, with a tentative D call TRBD1 (5 bases). V shed 2 bases and J shed 1 base, with 6 bases lying between them. CDR1 and CDR2 (germline): SGDLS, YYNGEE. The CDR3 has 13 residues. In DNA form, the CDR3 reads TGTGCCAGCAGCGTTGACAGCCAAGAGACCCAGTACTTC. Translating it yields CASSVDSQETQYF.

The chain employs TRBV5-1 and TRBJ2-1, with 12 bases fitting TRBD2. CDR1 and CDR2 from the germline V gene are SGHRS and YFSETQ. V shed 3 bases, J shed 8 bases, and the junction held 3 bases outside the gene matches. CDR3 length equals 14 residues. The CDR3 loop is CASSWTSGAYEQFF. As DNA, the CDR3 is TGCGCCAGCAGCTGGACTAGCGGGGCCTATGAGCAGTTCTTC.

V usage is TRBV24-1 and J usage is TRBJ2-7; TRBD2 is a possible D gene (5 bases). Trimming pared 4 bases from V and 6 bases from J, leaving 15 bases between. Germline CDR1 KGHDR, CDR2 SFDVKD. CDR3 length: 14 amino acids. The CDR3 DNA sequence: TGTGCCACCAGTGACACGCCCGCGGGTATCGAGCAGTACTTC. Its protein is CATSDTPAGIEQYF.

The rearrangement links TRBV4-3 to TRBJ1-5; 9 bases align to TRBD1. Germline V gene data show CDR1 as LGHNA and CDR2 as YSLEER. The CDR3 consists of 16 residues. J was trimmed by 5 bases and V by 4 bases; bases with no gene match: 9. The CDR3 coding sequence is TGCGCCAGCAGCCCCTGGGACAGGGAAGGGCATCAGCCCCAGCATTTT. Encoded protein: CASSPWDREGHQPQHF.

The chain uses TRBV7-9 and TRBJ1-4, with 7 bases that match TRBD1. The CDR3 covers 16 residues. The J segment lost 4 bases and the V segment lost 4 bases, leaving 9 bases of the junction unmatched. Germline CDR1 is SEHNR and CDR2 is FQNEAQ (reference sequence). CDR3 residues: CASSYGLTGSNEKLFF. Here the CDR3 DNA reads TGTGCCAGCAGCTACGGCCTGACAGGGAGTAATGAAAAACTGTTTTTT. Drawing the rest from reference TRBV7-9 and TRBJ1-4, the complete variable domain is DTGVSQNPRHKITKRGQNVTFRCDPISEHNRLYWYRQTLGQGPEFLTYFQNEAQLEKSRLLSDRFSAERPKGSFSTLEIQRTEQGDSAMYLCASSYGLTGSNEKLFFGSGTQLSVL.

The chain employs TRBV4-3 and TRBJ2-2, with D possibly being TRBD2 (5 bases). This CDR3 is 16 amino acids long. Trimming cost V 3 bases and J 1 base, with 12 bases left between them. The germline V gene has CDR1 LGHNA and CDR2 YSLEER. The CDR3 DNA follows: TGCGCCAGCAGCCACTCGACTGGGAGGAACACCGGGGAGCTGTTTTTT. Translation: CASSHSTGRNTGELFF.

This chain joins TRBV3-1 (or the pseudogene TRBV3-2) and TRBJ2-1, with TRBD2 as a possible D gene (6 bases). Deletions cut 4 bases from V and 6 bases from J, with 10 bases between. The CDR3 is 13 residues long. The germline CDR1 and CDR2 sequences are LGHDT and YNNKEL (reference sequence). CDR3 sequence (DNA): TGTGCCAGCAGCCCCGGGGGTATCAATGAGCAGTTCTTC. This codes for CASSPGGINEQFF.

The chain carries TRBV10-1 and TRBJ1-2, with D uncertain. The V end was cut by 2 bases, the J end by 2 bases, with 6 bases between. The CDR3 contains 13 residues. Germline V gives CDR1 WNHNN, CDR2 SYGVQD (reference sequence). DNA for the CDR3: TGCGCCAGCAGTGAGGATAAGAACTATGGCTACACCTTC. As protein: CASSEDKNYGYTF.

DNA for the CDR3: TGTGCCATCAGTGGGGTTACGGTAGGGACAGCTAGCTCCTACAATGAGCAGTTCTTC. Its protein is CAISGVTVGTASSYNEQFF. The genes are TRBV10-3 and TRBJ2-1, with 7 positions matching TRBD1. Germline lookup yields CDR1 ENHRY and CDR2 SYGVKD. V lost 4 bases and J lost 0; bases outside the gene matches: 15. The CDR3 has 19 amino acids.

The J gene is TRBJ1-2, the V gene TRBV2, with a possible D match to TRBD1 (5 bases). This CDR3 is built from 17 residues. Deletions cut 4 bases from V and 4 bases from J, with 22 bases between. CDR1 is SNHLY, CDR2 FYNNEI, per germline. CDR3 sequence: CASSGSAAKGPRYGYTF. CDR3 bases: TGTGCCAGCAGTGGGTCCGCTGCCAAGGGACCGCGCTATGGCTACACCTTC.

This chain uses TRBV30 with TRBJ1-3; 8 bases are a match to TRBD1. CDR3 length equals 14 residues. CDR1 GTSNPN and CDR2 SVGIG come from the germline V gene (reference sequence). J was trimmed by 3 bases and V by 3 bases; bases with no gene match: 4. The CDR3 DNA reads TGTGCCTGGAGCGAGGACAGGGATGGAAACACCATATATTTT. Its protein product is CAWSEDRDGNTIYF.

Only one count was recorded for this clone. The CDR3 DNA follows: TGTGCCAGCAGTCTTATATCGGGACACTATGGCTACACCTTC. It encodes CASSLISGHYGYTF. The chain joins TRBV6-5 to TRBJ1-2; possibly TRBD1 for D (5 bases). Between the trimmed V and J ends, which lost 5 bases and 3 bases, there was a span of 13 bases. The germline V gene has CDR1 MNHEY and CDR2 SVGAGI. This CDR3 comprises 14 residues.

V usage is TRBV28 and J usage is TRBJ1-3; no definite D call. Trimming pared 2 bases from V and 3 bases from J, leaving 5 bases between. Looked up from germline, CDR1 is MDHEN and CDR2 is SYDVKM. CDR3 length equals 13 residues. This CDR3 reads CASSLILGNTIYF. In nucleotides, the CDR3 is TGTGCCAGCAGTTTAATTCTTGGAAACACCATATATTTT.

J is TRBJ1-5 and V is TRBV6-2 or TRBV6-3, with 9 nucleotides matching TRBD1. The CDR3 consists of 17 residues. Germline V gene sequence: CDR1 MNHEY, CDR2 SVGEGT. V dropped 4 bases and J dropped 3; count of bases not matched to a gene: 10. CDR3 region: CASSFPRDRVVNQPQHF. CDR3 nucleotide sequence: TGTGCCAGCAGTTTCCCCCGGGACAGGGTAGTCAATCAGCCCCAGCATTTT.

The chain joins TRBV6-6 to TRBJ2-7; D may be TRBD2 (5 bases). Between the trimmed V and J ends, which lost 5 bases and 6 bases, there was a span of 11 bases. The CDR3 length is 12 residues. Per germline, CDR1 MNHNY and CDR2 SVGAGI (reference sequence). The DNA for the CDR3 is TGTGCCAGCAGTCCCTCCGGAGGCGAGCAGTACTTC. Its translation is CASSPSGGEQYF.

The V call is TRBV7-9, the J call TRBJ2-5; D is uncertain. Looked up from germline, CDR1 is SEHNR and CDR2 is FQNEAQ (reference sequence). The CDR3 is made up of 13 amino acids. Between the trimmed V and J ends, which lost 5 bases and 1 base, there was a span of 8 bases. The chain's CDR3 is CASSDRTQETQYF. CDR3 bases: TGTGCCAGCAGCGATCGTACCCAAGAGACCCAGTACTTC.

The gene calls are TRBV28 and TRBJ1-4; D remains ambiguous. Germline V CDR1 and CDR2: MDHEN, SYDVKM. The CDR3 runs to 12 residues. V lost 1 base to trimming and J lost 8 bases, with 5 bases between them. CDR3 protein: CASSLSGEKLFF. The CDR3 nucleotides read TGTGCCAGCAGTTTATCGGGGGAAAAACTGTTTTTT. Complete variable domain (other parts from reference TRBV28 and TRBJ1-4): DVKVTQSSRYLVKRTGEKVFLECVQDMDHENMFWYRQDPGLGLRLIYFSYDVKMKEKGDIPEGYSVSREKKERFSLILESASTNQTSMYLCASSLSGEKLFFGSGTQLSVL.

The rearrangement uses TRBV5-1 and TRBJ2-7; D gene ambiguous. The V end lost 0 bases, the J end lost 0 bases, and 13 bases lay between the germline ends. From germline, CDR1 is SGHRS and CDR2 YFSETQ. The CDR3 is 16 residues long. The CDR3 DNA follows: TGCGCCAGCAGCTTGGTAGCAGCGCAAAACTCCTACGAGCAGTACTTC. Translated, it gives CASSLVAAQNSYEQYF. Complete variable domain (other parts from reference TRBV5-1 and TRBJ2-7): KAGVTQTPRYLIKTRGQQVTLSCSPISGHRSVSWYQQTPGQGLQFLFEYFSETQRNKGNFPGRFSGRQFSNSRSEMNVSTLELGDSALYLCASSLVAAQNSYEQYFGPGTRLTVT.

J is TRBJ2-5 and V is TRBV25-1; TRBD2 aligns across 8 bases. The J segment lost 2 bases and the V segment lost 5 bases, leaving 7 bases of the junction unmatched. Per the germline V gene, CDR1 is MGHDK and CDR2 is SYGVNS. This CDR3 has 15 residues. CDR3 sequence (DNA): TGTGCCAGCAGTACACGGGGGGGTACTCAAGAGACCCAGTACTTC. Translating it yields CASSTRGGTQETQYF. Based on the CDR3 plus reference TRBV25-1 and TRBJ2-5, the full variable domain is EADIYQTPRYLVIGTGKKITLECSQTMGHDKMYWYQQDPGMELHLIHYSYGVNSTEKGDLSSESTVSRIRTEHFPLTLESARPSHTSQYLCASSTRGGTQETQYFGPGTRLLVL.

The V call is TRBV7-2, the J call TRBJ2-1; either TRBD1 or TRBD2 may fit D (5 bases each). The CDR3 sequence is 16 residues long. V shed 5 bases and J shed 2 bases, with 16 bases lying between them. Per the germline V gene, CDR1 is SGHTA and CDR2 is FQGNSA. The CDR3 DNA sequence: TGTGCCAGCAGCCCAGGATGGGGGAGCGCCTACAATGAGCAGTTCTTC. Amino acids: CASSPGWGSAYNEQFF.